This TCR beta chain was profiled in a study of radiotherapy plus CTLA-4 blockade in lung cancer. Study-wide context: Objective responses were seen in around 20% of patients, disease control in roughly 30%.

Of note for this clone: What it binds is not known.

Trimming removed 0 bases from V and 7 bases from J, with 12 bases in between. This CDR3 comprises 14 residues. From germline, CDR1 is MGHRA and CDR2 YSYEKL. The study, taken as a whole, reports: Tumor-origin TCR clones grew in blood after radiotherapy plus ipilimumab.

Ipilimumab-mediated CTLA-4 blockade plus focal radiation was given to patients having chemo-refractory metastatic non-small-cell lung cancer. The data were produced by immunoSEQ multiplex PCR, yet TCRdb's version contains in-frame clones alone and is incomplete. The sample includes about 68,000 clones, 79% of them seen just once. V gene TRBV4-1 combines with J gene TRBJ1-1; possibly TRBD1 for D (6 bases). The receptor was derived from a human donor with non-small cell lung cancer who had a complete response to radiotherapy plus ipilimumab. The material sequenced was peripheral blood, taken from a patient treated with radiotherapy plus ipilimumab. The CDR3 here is CASSQDPGAFEAFF. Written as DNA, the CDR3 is TGCGCCAGCAGCCAAGATCCAGGGGCTTTTGAAGCTTTCTTT.